This T cell receptor (beta chain) appears in the sequencing data of a study of Ad26.COV2.S vaccination and SARS-CoV-2 variants. Looking at the study overall: Donor was one of the participants in the Ad26.COV2.S arm of the COV1001 trial. Donor got 5x10^10 or 1x10^11 viral particles of Ad26.COV2.S. Study-wide points: With respect to non-spike TCR breadth, vaccine and placebo recipients were similar. Using TCR breadth and depth analyses may have led to underestimated total T cell responses.

In the case of this clone: Its antigen is unknown.

Treatment of the sample: some 19 received Ad26.COV2.S at low or high dose, single or two shots; about 5 received placebo; per-sample allocation not given. The study sampled participants on day 63 after the first vaccine or placebo injection. J was trimmed by 3 bases and V by 7 bases; bases with no gene match: 8. CDR3 size: 14 residues. CDR1 is WSHSY and CDR2 is SAAADI in the germline V gene. The protocol was immunoSEQ multiplex PCR, while the TCRdb copy is restricted to in-frame clones and leaves out a portion. The repertoire has about 680,000 clones, around 90% of them found once; the top ten carry roughly 1.5%.

This receptor was obtained from a person aged 18-60 years who received the Ad26.COV2.S COVID-19 vaccine or a placebo. The source was peripheral blood, collected in a trial of Ad26.COV2.S vaccine versus placebo. The chain has TRBV10-2 and TRBJ2-7; 8 nucleotides align to TRBD1. The CDR3 protein is CASNPTGESYEQYF. The CDR3 bases are TGCGCCAGCAACCCGACAGGGGAGAGCTACGAGCAGTACTTC.